These T cell receptor beta chains were read from a single sample in a study of control samples from healthy donors and cancer patients. Clones were read by immunoSEQ multiplex PCR, and TCRdb kept only the in-frame ones, dropping some. The data show about 50,000 clones, more than 90% seen once. Material for sequencing was PBMCs. These receptors were obtained from a young man with colorectal cancer. The CDR3 runs from the conserved cysteine through the conserved F or W. Each record gives: clone size, V gene, J gene, D gene, CDR3 DNA, CDR3 protein. A D gene is named only where the DNA matches it firmly. Size is stated for part of the rows, as once, few or many counts, or as a class when the clone is expanded.

>once|TRBV9|TRBJ1-6|-
TGTGCCAGCAGCGTAGAAGCGACGGTCCATTCACCCCTCCACTTT
CASSVEATVHSPLHF
>-|TRBV6-1|TRBJ2-5|-
TGTGCCAGCAGTGAAGGCGAGGCCCTTTTATACTTC
CASSEGEALLYF
>few|TRBV6-6|TRBJ1-1|TRBD1
TGTGCCAGCAGTTCGCCGGGACAGGGAGGCACTGAAGCTTTCTTT
CASSSPGQGGTEAFF
>-|TRBV14|TRBJ2-1|-
TGTGCCAGCAGCCAAGATGGGAGACCGCCAGGGAATGAGCAGTTCTTC
CASSQDGRPPGNEQFF
>-|TRBV11-2|TRBJ1-2|TRBD1
TGTGCCAGCAGCTCTTACCGGGACAGGGGGGTTTACTATGGCTACACCTTC
CASSSYRDRGVYYGYTF
>-|TRBV4-3|TRBJ2-3|TRBD2
TGCGCCAGCAGCCAAGATTCTAGCGGGGGACGCACAGATACGCAGTATTTT
CASSQDSSGGRTDTQYF
>-|TRBV6-2/TRBV6-3|TRBJ1-2|-
TGTGCCAGCAGTACGAAAGGACAGAACTATGGCTACACCTTC
CASSTKGQNYGYTF
>-|TRBV4-2|TRBJ1-1|TRBD1
TGTGCCAGCAGCCTTCTTGGACAGGGAAGGGGCACTGAAGCTTTCTTT
CASSLLGQGRGTEAFF
>-|TRBV19|TRBJ1-1|-
TGTGCCAGTAGAATGAGAGGGAACACTGAAGCTTTCTTT
CASRMRGNTEAFF
>-|TRBV19|TRBJ2-4|-
TGTGCCAGTAGTACCCCGATGGACGGGGCCAAAAACATTCAGTACTTC
CASSTPMDGAKNIQYF
>-|TRBV5-1|TRBJ1-2|TRBD1
TGCGCCAGCAGTAGGGACAGCCCTTCTAACTATGGCTACACCTTC
CASSRDSPSNYGYTF
>once|TRBV10-2|TRBJ1-3|-
TGCGCCAGCACCCAGCAGGGGCTTAGCTCTGGAAACACCATATATTTT
CASTQQGLSSGNTIYF
>-|TRBV12-3/TRBV12-4|TRBJ1-1|-
TGTGCCAGCAGTTTAGGTTCTACCGGGGCTTTCTTT
CASSLGSTGAFF
>-|TRBV27|TRBJ1-5|-
TGTGCCAGCAGCCCACGAGGGTCCCAGCCCCAGCATTTT
CASSPRGSQPQHF
>-|TRBV10-3|TRBJ2-5|TRBD1
TGTGCCATCAGTGGGACAGGGTCGCCAGAGACCCAGTACTTC
CAISGTGSPETQYF
>-|TRBV6-5|TRBJ2-3|-
TGTGCCAGCGGGCGACAGCCCACAGATACGCAGTATTTT
CASGRQPTDTQYF
>-|TRBV4-2|TRBJ1-5|-
TGTGCCAGCAGCCAACGCCCCACTAGCAATCAGCCCCAGCATTTT
CASSQRPTSNQPQHF
>-|TRBV7-9|TRBJ1-6|-
TGTGCCAGCAGGCCGTCCGAACAAAATTCACCCCTCCACTTT
CASRPSEQNSPLHF
>-|TRBV7-6|TRBJ1-1|-
TGTGCCAGCAGCTTAAACTCAGGGAGCACTGAAGCTTTCTTT
CASSLNSGSTEAFF
>-|TRBV7-8|TRBJ1-5|-
TGTGCCAGCAGCAATTCGACAGATAATCAGCCCCAGCATTTT
CASSNSTDNQPQHF
>once|TRBV28|TRBJ2-7|TRBD1
TGTGCCAGCAGTTTTGCAGGGGGCTATTACGAGCAGTACTTC
CASSFAGGYYEQYF
>-|TRBV24-1|TRBJ1-2|TRBD1
TGTGCCACCAGTGATCCTGGACAGGCATATGGCTACACCTTC
CATSDPGQAYGYTF
>-|TRBV7-2|TRBJ2-7|-
TGTGCCAGCAGCTTAGTCGTCTACGAGCAGTACTTC
CASSLVVYEQYF
>-|TRBV24-1|TRBJ2-2|-
TGTGCCACCAGTGAGGGGACATTACTCGGGAACACCGGGGAGCTGTTTTTT
CATSEGTLLGNTGELFF
>-|TRBV6-5|TRBJ1-2|-
TGTGCCAGCAGTTGGGGAGAAAGTGGCTACACCTTC
CASSWGESGYTF
>-|TRBV5-5|TRBJ1-4|TRBD1
TGTGCCAGCAGCGGTCGGGACAGACCTTTATCAACTAATGAAAAACTGTTTTTT
CASSGRDRPLSTNEKLFF
>-|TRBV2|TRBJ2-3|-
TGTGCCAGCAGTTACACAGATACGCAGTATTTT
CASSYTDTQYF
>-|TRBV15|TRBJ1-4|TRBD1
TGTGCCACCAGCAGAGCTTTGACAGGGGGAACGGCAACTAATGAAAAACTGTTTTTT
CATSRALTGGTATNEKLFF
>-|TRBV5-1|TRBJ2-3|TRBD1
TGCGCCAGCAGCTCCGGACAGGCCCTCACAGATACGCAGTATTTT
CASSSGQALTDTQYF
>-|TRBV15|TRBJ1-3|TRBD1
TGTGCCACCAGCAGAGATCTGGGGACAGCTGGAAACACCATATATTTT
CATSRDLGTAGNTIYF
>-|TRBV11-2|TRBJ2-3|-
TGTGCCAGCAGCTTCTCATTGCGCGGGACTTATAAGCCAGATACGCAGTATTTT
CASSFSLRGTYKPDTQYF
>-|TRBV19|TRBJ1-1|-
TGTGCCAGCCAGGGCCGGATGAACACTGAAGCTTTCTTT
CASQGRMNTEAFF
>-|TRBV4-3|TRBJ2-3|-
TGCGCCAGCAGCCTTGCTTGGGGAAACACAGATACGCAGTATTTT
CASSLAWGNTDTQYF
>-|TRBV24-1|TRBJ1-2|TRBD1
TGTGCCACCAGTGATACCGGGACAGGCTATGGCTACACCTTC
CATSDTGTGYGYTF
>-|TRBV19|TRBJ1-1|-
TGTGCCAGTAGTTCCGAGGGGGGCAGGGTTGAAGCTTTCTTT
CASSSEGGRVEAFF
>-|TRBV2|TRBJ2-3|TRBD1
TGTGCCAGCAGTTCTGACAGGGTTGGTGATACGCAGTATTTT
CASSSDRVGDTQYF
>-|TRBV2|TRBJ1-2|TRBD1
TGTGCCAGCAGTGAAGGGAAAAGGACAGGGAGGGGTGGCTACACCTTC
CASSEGKRTGRGGYTF
>once|TRBV6-2/TRBV6-3|TRBJ1-5|-
TGTGCCAGCAGCTCCGCCCCAGCTGGGGTCTTCGGTCAGCCCCAGCATTTT
CASSSAPAGVFGQPQHF
>-|TRBV5-4|TRBJ2-7|-
TGTGCCAGCAGCTTGGGGCCAACACGGGACTACGAGCAGTACTTC
CASSLGPTRDYEQYF
>-|TRBV11-2|TRBJ1-6|TRBD1
TGTGCCAGCAGCCTGGACAGGATTGGATCACCCCTCCACTTT
CASSLDRIGSPLHF
>-|TRBV5-4|TRBJ2-7|-
TGTGCCAGCAGCCTCGGACAGCACCCCTACGAGCAGTACTTC
CASSLGQHPYEQYF
>once|TRBV21-1|TRBJ2-7|-
TGTGCCAGCAGCAACTTAAAGGGGGTTCTACACGAGCAGTACTTC
CASSNLKGVLHEQYF
>-|TRBV6-5|TRBJ2-1|TRBD1
TGTGCCAGCATAAGACAGGGAGTCTCCTACAATGAGCAGTTCTTC
CASIRQGVSYNEQFF
>-|TRBV7-8|TRBJ1-6|TRBD1
TGTGCCAGCAGCCCGAATACAGGGGGCGGCGGCGTGGCTTCACCCCTCCACTTT
CASSPNTGGGGVASPLHF
>-|TRBV4-1|TRBJ1-1|-
TGCGCCAGCAGCCAAGGAAGGGAAGTCTCAGCTTTCTTT
CASSQGREVSAFF
>-|TRBV5-1|TRBJ2-7|TRBD2
TGCGCCAGCAGCGTCGCGGGGGACCAGTACGAGCAGTACTTC
CASSVAGDQYEQYF
>-|TRBV4-1|TRBJ1-1|TRBD1
TGCGCCAGCAGCCGGGACAGTTTTTCGTTACCGTTGGCTTTCTTT
CASSRDSFSLPLAFF
>once|TRBV20-1|TRBJ1-4|-
TGCAGTGCTAGGGGCCGAGAAAAACTGTTTTTT
CSARGREKLFF
>-|TRBV21-1|TRBJ2-1|-
TGTGCCAGCAGCAAAGCGTTGGGACAGATCAAATTAAGAAGGTCCGAAACGCAGTTCTTC
CASSKALGQIKLRRSETQFF
>-|TRBV12-5|TRBJ2-2|-
TGTGCTAGTGGTTTGGTCGCGTTTCCCTCAAGATCTGCGACAAGGACCGGGGAGCTGTTTTTT
CASGLVAFPSRSATRTGELFF
>once|TRBV5-6|TRBJ2-2|-
TGTGCCAGCAGCTTGGTCTATATGACAGAGAACACCGGGGAGCTGTTTTTT
CASSLVYMTENTGELFF